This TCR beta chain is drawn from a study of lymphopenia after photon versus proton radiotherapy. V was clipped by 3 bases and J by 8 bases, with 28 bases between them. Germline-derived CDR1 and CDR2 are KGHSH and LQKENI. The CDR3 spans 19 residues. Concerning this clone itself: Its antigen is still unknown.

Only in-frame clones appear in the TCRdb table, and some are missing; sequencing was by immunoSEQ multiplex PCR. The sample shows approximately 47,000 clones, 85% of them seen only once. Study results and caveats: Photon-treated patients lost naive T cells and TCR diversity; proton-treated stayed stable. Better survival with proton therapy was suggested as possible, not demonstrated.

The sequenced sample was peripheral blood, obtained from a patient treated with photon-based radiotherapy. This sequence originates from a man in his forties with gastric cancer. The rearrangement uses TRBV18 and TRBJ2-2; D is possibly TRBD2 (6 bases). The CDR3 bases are TGTGCCAGCTCACCGCCGGCCCGGGGAAGGGAGGAAGCTACGGGGGAGCTGTTTTTT. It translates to CASSPPARGREEATGELFF.